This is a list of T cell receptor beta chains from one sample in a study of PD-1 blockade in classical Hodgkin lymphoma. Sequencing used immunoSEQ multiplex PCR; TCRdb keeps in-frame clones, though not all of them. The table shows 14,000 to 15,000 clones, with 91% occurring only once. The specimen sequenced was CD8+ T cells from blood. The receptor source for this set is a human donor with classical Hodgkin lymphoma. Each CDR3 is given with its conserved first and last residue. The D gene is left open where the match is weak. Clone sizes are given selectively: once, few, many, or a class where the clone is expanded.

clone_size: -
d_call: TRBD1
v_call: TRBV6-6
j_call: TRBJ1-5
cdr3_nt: TGTGCCAGCAGTCCGACAGGGGGCGACGGACAGCCCCAGCATTTT
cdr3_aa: CASSPTGGDGQPQHF

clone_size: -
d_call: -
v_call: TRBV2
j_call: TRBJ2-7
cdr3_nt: TGTGCCAGCAGGCGGGGACAGCCCCCTATAGACGAGCAGTACTTC
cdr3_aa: CASRRGQPPIDEQYF

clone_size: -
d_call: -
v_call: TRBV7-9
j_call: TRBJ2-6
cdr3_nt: TGTGCCAGCAGCTTAGTCACAGGGATAAGCTCTGGGGCCAACGTCCTGACTTTC
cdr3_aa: CASSLVTGISSGANVLTF

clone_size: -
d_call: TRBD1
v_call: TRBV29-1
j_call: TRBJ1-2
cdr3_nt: TGCAGTGTGACGGGACAGTTCTATGGCTACACCTTC
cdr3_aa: CSVTGQFYGYTF

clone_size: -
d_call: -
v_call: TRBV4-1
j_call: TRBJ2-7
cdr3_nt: TGCGCCAGCAGCCAAGCGCCACAGAGGGACGGCGAGCAGTACTTC
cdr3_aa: CASSQAPQRDGEQYF

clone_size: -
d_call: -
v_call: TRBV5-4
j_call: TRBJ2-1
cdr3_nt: TGTGCCAGCAGCCCGGGACTGGGGGAGGGGGTCTCCTACAATGAGCAGTTCTTC
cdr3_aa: CASSPGLGEGVSYNEQFF

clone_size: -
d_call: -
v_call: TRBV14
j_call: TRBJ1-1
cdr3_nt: TGTGCCAGCAGCCCTTACACTGAAGCTTTCTTT
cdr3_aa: CASSPYTEAFF

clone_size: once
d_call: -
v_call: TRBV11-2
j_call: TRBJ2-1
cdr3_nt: TGTGCCAGCAGACACGGGGCCCATGAGCAGTTCTTC
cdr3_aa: CASRHGAHEQFF

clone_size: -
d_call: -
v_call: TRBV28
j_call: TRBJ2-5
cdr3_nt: TGTGCCAGCAGTTTAACACAGCAAGAGACCCAGTACTTC
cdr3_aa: CASSLTQQETQYF

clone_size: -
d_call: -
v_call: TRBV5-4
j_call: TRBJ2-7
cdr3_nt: TGTGCCAGCAGCTTGGGGGCAGCCTCCGAGCAGTACTTC
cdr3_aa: CASSLGAASEQYF

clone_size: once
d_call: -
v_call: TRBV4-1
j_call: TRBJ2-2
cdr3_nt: TGCGCCAGCAGCCAAAGGGGGTTCACCGGGGAGCTGTTTTTT
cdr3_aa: CASSQRGFTGELFF